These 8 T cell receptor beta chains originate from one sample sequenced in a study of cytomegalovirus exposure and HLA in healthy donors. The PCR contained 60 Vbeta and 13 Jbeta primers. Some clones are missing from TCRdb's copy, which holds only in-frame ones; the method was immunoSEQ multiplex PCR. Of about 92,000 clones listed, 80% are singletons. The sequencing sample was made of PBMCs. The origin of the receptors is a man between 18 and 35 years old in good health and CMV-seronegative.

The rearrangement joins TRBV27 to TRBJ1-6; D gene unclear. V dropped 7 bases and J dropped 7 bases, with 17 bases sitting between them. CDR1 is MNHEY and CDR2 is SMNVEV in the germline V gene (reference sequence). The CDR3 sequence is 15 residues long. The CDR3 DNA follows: TGTGCCAGCACTAGAGCGGGATTTGTCAATTCACCCCTCCACTTT. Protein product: CASTRAGFVNSPLHF.

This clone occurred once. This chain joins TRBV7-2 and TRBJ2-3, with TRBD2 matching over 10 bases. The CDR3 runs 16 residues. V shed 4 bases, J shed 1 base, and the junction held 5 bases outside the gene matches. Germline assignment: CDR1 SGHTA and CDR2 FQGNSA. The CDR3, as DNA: TGTGCCAGCAGCTATAGCGGGGGGCCCGGCACAGATACGCAGTATTTT. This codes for CASSYSGGPGTDTQYF.

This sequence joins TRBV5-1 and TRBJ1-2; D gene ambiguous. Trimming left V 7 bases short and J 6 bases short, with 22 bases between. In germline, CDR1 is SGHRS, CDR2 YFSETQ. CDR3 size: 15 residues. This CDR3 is CASAPFLGSGDGYTF. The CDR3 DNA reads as TGCGCCAGCGCCCCCTTTTTGGGGAGTGGGGATGGCTACACCTTC.

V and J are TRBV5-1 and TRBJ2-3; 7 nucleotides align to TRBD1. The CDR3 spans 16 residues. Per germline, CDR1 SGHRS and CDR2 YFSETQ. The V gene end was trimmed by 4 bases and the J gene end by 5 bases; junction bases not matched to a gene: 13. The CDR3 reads CASSPLTGNVGDTQYF. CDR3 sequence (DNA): TGCGCCAGCAGCCCCTTGACAGGGAACGTAGGAGATACGCAGTATTTT.

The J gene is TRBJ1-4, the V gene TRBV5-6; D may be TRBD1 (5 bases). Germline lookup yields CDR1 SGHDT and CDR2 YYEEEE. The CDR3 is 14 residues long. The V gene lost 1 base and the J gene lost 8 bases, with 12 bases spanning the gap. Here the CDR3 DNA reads TGTGCCAGCAGCTTGACGGACATCTCGGAAAAACTGTTTTTT. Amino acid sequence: CASSLTDISEKLFF. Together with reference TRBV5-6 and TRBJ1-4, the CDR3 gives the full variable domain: DAGVTQSPTHLIKTRGQQVTLRCSPKSGHDTVSWYQQALGQGPQFIFQYYEEEERQRGNFPDRFSGHQFPNYSSELNVNALLLGDSALYLCASSLTDISEKLFFGSGTQLSVL.

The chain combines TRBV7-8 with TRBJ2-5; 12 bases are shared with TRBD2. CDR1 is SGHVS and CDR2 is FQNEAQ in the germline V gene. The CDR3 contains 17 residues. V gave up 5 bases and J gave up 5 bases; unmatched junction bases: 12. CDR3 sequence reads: CASSVSMTSGGGETQYF. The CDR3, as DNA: TGTGCCAGCAGCGTTAGCATGACTAGCGGGGGCGGTGAGACCCAGTACTTC.

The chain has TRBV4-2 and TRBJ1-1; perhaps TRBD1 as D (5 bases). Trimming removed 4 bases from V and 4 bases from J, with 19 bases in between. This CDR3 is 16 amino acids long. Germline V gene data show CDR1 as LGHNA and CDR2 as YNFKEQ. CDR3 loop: CASSPGTYELTTEAFF. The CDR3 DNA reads TGTGCCAGCAGCCCCGGGACTTACGAACTAACCACTGAAGCTTTCTTT.

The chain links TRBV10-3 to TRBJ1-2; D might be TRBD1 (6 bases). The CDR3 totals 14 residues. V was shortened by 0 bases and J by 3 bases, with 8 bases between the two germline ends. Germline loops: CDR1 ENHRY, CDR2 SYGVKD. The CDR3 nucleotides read TGTGCCATCAGTGAGTCGTACAGGGACTATGGCTACACCTTC. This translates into CAISESYRDYGYTF.